This T cell receptor (beta chain) was profiled in a study of cytomegalovirus exposure and HLA in healthy donors. The wider study: Earlier results showed 90 million to 130 million unique TCR beta sequences derived from roughly 180 million T cells. Most donors, 80% to 90% of 398 genotyped, fell in the Caucasian-associated ancestry cluster. Study-wide results and limits: The study put around 180 TCR beta chains on its list as cytomegalovirus-associated. One variant, a missense change in DCLRE1C, was linked in a later analysis to TCR beta V- and J-gene trimming.

Researchers ran the PCR with 60 Vbeta and 13 Jbeta primers. Generated by immunoSEQ multiplex PCR, the TCRdb table keeps only in-frame clones and is missing some. The top ten clones hold approximately 13% of a sample with about 130,000 clones, around 80% of them seen once. About this clone: Its target is not known.

Germline CDR1 MNHEY, CDR2 SMNVEV (reference sequence). This CDR3 contains 17 residues. Trimming left V 5 bases short and J 3 bases short, with 23 bases between. The sequence came from a woman in her fifties or sixties in good health and CMV-seropositive. This chain connects TRBV27 to TRBJ2-7; TRBD2 might be the D (5 bases). What was sequenced was PBMCs. The CDR3 DNA sequence: TGTGCCAGCAGTCTGCGGTTTCCCGGGGTGAGAAACTACGAGCAGTACTTC. It is translated as CASSLRFPGVRNYEQYF.